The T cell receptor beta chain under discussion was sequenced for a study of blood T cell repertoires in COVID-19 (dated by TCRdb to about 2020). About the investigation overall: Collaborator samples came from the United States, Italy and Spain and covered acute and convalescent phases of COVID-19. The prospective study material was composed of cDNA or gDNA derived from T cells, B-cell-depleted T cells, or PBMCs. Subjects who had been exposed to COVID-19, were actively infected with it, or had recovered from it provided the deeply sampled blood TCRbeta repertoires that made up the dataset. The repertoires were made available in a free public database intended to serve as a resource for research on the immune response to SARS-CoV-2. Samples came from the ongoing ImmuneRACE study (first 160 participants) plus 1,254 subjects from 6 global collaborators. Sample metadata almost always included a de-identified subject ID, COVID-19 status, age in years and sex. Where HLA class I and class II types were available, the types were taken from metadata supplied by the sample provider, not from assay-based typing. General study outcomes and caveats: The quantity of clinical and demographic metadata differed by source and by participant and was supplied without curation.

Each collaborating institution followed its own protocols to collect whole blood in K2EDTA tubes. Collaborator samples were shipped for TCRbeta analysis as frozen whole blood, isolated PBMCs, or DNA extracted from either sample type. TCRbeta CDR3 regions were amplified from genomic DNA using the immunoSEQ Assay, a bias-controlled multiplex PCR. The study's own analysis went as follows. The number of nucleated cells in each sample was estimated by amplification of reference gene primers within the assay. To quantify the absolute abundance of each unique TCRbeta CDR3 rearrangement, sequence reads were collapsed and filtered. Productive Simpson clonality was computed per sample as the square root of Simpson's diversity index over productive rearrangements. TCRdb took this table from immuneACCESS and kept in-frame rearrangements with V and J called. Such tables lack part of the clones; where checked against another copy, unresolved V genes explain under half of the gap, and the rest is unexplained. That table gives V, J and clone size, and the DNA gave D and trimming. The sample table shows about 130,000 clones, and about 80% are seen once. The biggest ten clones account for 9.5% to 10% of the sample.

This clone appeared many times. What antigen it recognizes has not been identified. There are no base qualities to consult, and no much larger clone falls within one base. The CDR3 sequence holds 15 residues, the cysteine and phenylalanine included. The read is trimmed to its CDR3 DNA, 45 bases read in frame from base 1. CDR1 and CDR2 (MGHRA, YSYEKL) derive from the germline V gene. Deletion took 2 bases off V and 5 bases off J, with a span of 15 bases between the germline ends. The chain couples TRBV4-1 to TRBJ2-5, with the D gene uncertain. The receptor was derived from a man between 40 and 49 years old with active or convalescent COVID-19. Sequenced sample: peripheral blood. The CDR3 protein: CASSQSETLRETQYF. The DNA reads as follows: TGCGCCAGCAGCCAATCGGAGACCCTTAGGGAGACCCAGTACTTC.